These 27 T cell receptor beta chains came from one sample sequenced in a study of CD8+ T cells in alopecia areata. Once RNA had been extracted, it was reverse transcribed into cDNA to act as the sequencing template. Assay used: immunoSEQ multiplex PCR; TCRdb lists only in-frame clones, some missing. The table shows about 110,000 clones, with approximately 59% occurring only once. Sequences were obtained from CD8+ T cells sorted from blood. The receptors derive from a human donor in good health.

The CDR3 protein is CASSSGLAGNSYEQYF. The CDR3, as DNA: TGTGCCAGCAGCTCGGGACTAGCGGGGAACTCCTACGAGCAGTACTTC. The rearrangement uses TRBV5-4 and TRBJ2-7, with TRBD2 identical over 13 bases. J was trimmed by 0 bases and V by 3 bases; bases with no gene match: 3. The CDR3 consists of 16 residues. Germline values: CDR1 SGHNT, CDR2 YYREEE (reference sequence).

The CDR3 DNA reads as TGTGCCAGCAGCGTAGCGGTCCTAGCGGGGGGACCTCGCGATGAGCAGTTCTTC. Amino acid sequence: CASSVAVLAGGPRDEQFF. This sequence joins TRBV9 and TRBJ2-1; 11 positions agree with TRBD2. The germline gives CDR1 SGDLS, CDR2 YYNGEE. The CDR3 spans 18 residues. Losses at the gene ends were 0 bases for V and 8 bases for J; bases not matched to a gene: 13.

This chain joins TRBV5-6 and TRBJ2-1; D is undetermined. V was pared by 0 bases and J by 5 bases, with 3 bases between. The germline gives CDR1 SGHDT, CDR2 YYEEEE. The CDR3 has 12 residues. The CDR3, as DNA: TGTGCCAGCAGCTTGGAAAACAATGAGCAGTTCTTC. This gives the protein CASSLENNEQFF.

The chain has TRBV4-1 and TRBJ2-7, with 8 positions matching TRBD1. The germline CDR1 and CDR2 sequences are MGHRA and YSYEKL. Trimming removed 3 bases from V and 0 bases from J; junction bases left unmatched: 13. There are 18 residues in the CDR3. CDR3: CASSQNTRWDRSSYEQYF. CDR3 in DNA: TGCGCCAGCAGCCAGAACACAAGATGGGACAGGTCCTCCTACGAGCAGTACTTC.

The chain joins TRBV28 to TRBJ1-2, with a weak D call TRBD1 (5 bases). V was shortened by 2 bases and J by 0 bases, with 7 bases between the two germline ends. The CDR3 sequence is 14 residues long. The V gene's germline CDR1 is MDHEN and CDR2 SYDVKM. The CDR3 protein is CASSLTGANYGYTF. The CDR3 DNA follows: TGTGCCAGCAGTTTAACGGGGGCTAACTATGGCTACACCTTC.

The CDR3 DNA reads as TGTGCCAGCAGCTTAGAGTTGGGGGATACGCAGTATTTT. This sequence encodes CASSLELGDTQYF. This rearrangement joins TRBV7-6 to TRBJ2-3; D gene unclear. There are 13 residues in the CDR3. The V and J ends lost 1 base and 6 bases respectively, with 8 bases between them. CDR1 SGHVS and CDR2 FNYEAQ come from the germline V gene.

The chain carries TRBV4-1 and TRBJ1-4; 7 positions match TRBD1. V shed 0 bases, J shed 7 bases, and the junction held 5 bases outside the gene matches. CDR1 is MGHRA and CDR2 is YSYEKL in the germline V gene. The CDR3 contains 15 residues. In DNA, the CDR3 is TGCGCCAGCAGCCAAGAGAGGGGGCGCAGTGAAAAACTGTTTTTT. Its protein product is CASSQERGRSEKLFF.

The chain links TRBV9 to TRBJ1-2, with D uncertain. The CDR3 loop spans 15 amino acids. Trimming left V 3 bases short and J 2 bases short, with 14 bases between. CDR1 is SGDLS and CDR2 is YYNGEE in the germline V gene. CDR3 in amino acids: CASSAGADGNYGYTF. The DNA for the CDR3 is TGTGCCAGCAGCGCCGGCGCAGACGGAAACTATGGCTACACCTTC.

This clone was detected only a few times. This rearrangement joins TRBV7-9 to TRBJ2-5; the match to TRBD2 covers 8 bases. The CDR3 extends over 15 amino acids. V lost 6 bases, J lost 5 bases, and 11 bases stayed unmatched. In germline, CDR1 is SEHNR, CDR2 FQNEAQ (reference sequence). CDR3 in amino acids: CASSWDRTSWETQYF. For the CDR3, the DNA is TGTGCCAGCAGTTGGGACCGGACTAGCTGGGAGACCCAGTACTTC. Variable domain in full (rest from reference TRBV7-9 and TRBJ2-5): DTGVSQNPRHKITKRGQNVTFRCDPISEHNRLYWYRQTLGQGPEFLTYFQNEAQLEKSRLLSDRFSAERPKGSFSTLEIQRTEQGDSAMYLCASSWDRTSWETQYFGPGTRLLVL.

The V call is TRBV13, the J call TRBJ2-1; the D is unclear. The CDR3 runs to 15 residues. Trimming removed 3 bases at V and 6 bases at J, with 15 bases between. Germline loops: CDR1 PRHDT, CDR2 FYEKMQ (reference sequence). In DNA form, the CDR3 reads TGTGCCAGCAGCTTCCGGCGAACCCGTGTCAATGAGCAGTTCTTC. It specifies CASSFRRTRVNEQFF.

This chain connects TRBV18 to TRBJ2-3; the match to TRBD2 covers 13 bases. J was trimmed by 0 bases and V by 6 bases; bases with no gene match: 6. Germline CDR1 reads KGHSH; CDR2 reads LQKENI. The CDR3 has 17 residues. CDR3 protein: CASSEGTSGTSTDTQYF. The CDR3 DNA follows: TGTGCCAGCTCCGAGGGGACTAGCGGGACTAGCACAGATACGCAGTATTTT.

Points on this clone: Since a much larger clone is just one base distant, this may be a read error. DNA for the CDR3: TGTGCCAGCAGCCCGGGACAGACGAACACTGAAGCTTTCTTT. It is translated as CASSPGQTNTEAFF. The J gene is TRBJ1-1, the V gene TRBV28; 7 bases align to TRBD1. Germline V CDR1 and CDR2: MDHEN, SYDVKM. The trim removed 6 bases at V and 1 base at J, leaving 5 bases unmatched. The CDR3 has 14 residues.

The J gene is TRBJ2-7, the V gene TRBV4-1, with 14 nucleotides matching TRBD2. Germline lookup yields CDR1 MGHRA and CDR2 YSYEKL. The CDR3 is 18 residues long. The J segment lost 4 bases and the V segment lost 4 bases, leaving 12 bases of the junction unmatched. The CDR3 DNA follows: TGCGCCAGCAGCCTCCGAATGGGACTAGCGGGGGATCAGTACGAGCAGTACTTC. Translated: CASSLRMGLAGDQYEQYF.

The chain has TRBV5-6 and TRBJ1-1; no clear D. The V gene's germline CDR1 is SGHDT and CDR2 YYEEEE. V shed 0 bases and J shed 5 bases, with 5 bases lying between them. CDR3 length equals 12 residues. In DNA, the CDR3 is TGTGCCAGCAGCTTGGTTGAGACTGAAGCTTTCTTT. It yields the protein CASSLVETEAFF.

The chain recombines TRBV29-1 with TRBJ2-1, with D possibly being TRBD2 (5 bases). CDR3 size: 16 residues. V shed 5 bases and J shed 2 bases, with 19 bases lying between them. CDR1 and CDR2 (germline): SQVTM, ANQGSEA. Here the CDR3 reads CSVRSPVERTYNEQFF. The CDR3 DNA follows: TGCAGCGTTCGGTCCCCCGTCGAGCGGACCTACAATGAGCAGTTCTTC.

The rearrangement links TRBV25-1 to TRBJ2-2, with TRBD2 as a possible D gene (5 bases). CDR1 is MGHDK, CDR2 SYGVNS, per germline. V was cut by 7 bases and J by 9 bases, with 9 bases left in between. CDR3 length: 11 amino acids. CDR3 in DNA: TGTGCCAGCATTGAGGGCAGGGAGCTGTTTTTT. It codes for CASIEGRELFF.

The chain employs TRBV6-5 and TRBJ1-4, with D tentatively TRBD1 (5 bases). The CDR3 has 16 residues. V gave up 0 bases and J gave up 8 bases, with 16 bases separating them. The germline gives CDR1 MNHEY, CDR2 SVGAGI. DNA for the CDR3: TGTGCCAGCAGTTACTCGGAGGGACGGGTGGGGGAAAAACTGTTTTTT. Translating gives CASSYSEGRVGEKLFF.

The chain is built from TRBV20-1 and TRBJ2-7; D is undetermined. CDR3 length: 11 residues. V was shortened by 4 bases and J by 4 bases, with 8 bases between the two germline ends. Germline assignment: CDR1 DFQATT and CDR2 SNEGSKA (reference sequence). CDR3 protein: CSAMFGYEQYF. The CDR3 DNA follows: TGCAGTGCTATGTTTGGGTACGAGCAGTACTTC.

The table lists this clone with a count of one. The chain employs TRBV5-6 and TRBJ2-7; 7 positions match TRBD2. The germline CDR1 and CDR2 sequences are SGHDT and YYEEEE. Trimming cost V 3 bases and J 2 bases; bases outside gene matches: 14. CDR3 length: 17 residues. The CDR3 reads CASSSPLRGLRPYEQYF. The CDR3 DNA follows: TGTGCCAGCAGCTCGCCTTTAAGGGGACTACGACCCTACGAGCAGTACTTC.

A word on this clone: In the same sample, other DNA sequences code for this CDR3. The rearrangement links TRBV25-1 to TRBJ2-1; D call uncertain. V was cut by 3 bases and J by 4 bases, with 7 bases left in between. Germline CDR1 is MGHDK and CDR2 is SYGVNS. The CDR3 loop spans 13 amino acids. The CDR3 sequence is CASSESSYNEQFF. The CDR3, as DNA: TGTGCCAGCAGTGAGTCCTCGTACAATGAGCAGTTCTTC.

This clone was counted once. The chain couples TRBV5-6 to TRBJ2-5; 14 bases align to TRBD2. J lost 2 bases, V lost 3 bases, and 3 bases had no gene match. The CDR3 extends over 16 amino acids. Germline V gene sequence: CDR1 SGHDT, CDR2 YYEEEE. CDR3 protein: CASSYGLAGGQETQYF. Here the CDR3 DNA reads TGTGCCAGCAGCTATGGACTAGCGGGGGGACAAGAGACCCAGTACTTC.

The rearrangement links TRBV7-9 to TRBJ1-2; D call uncertain. Trimming pared 10 bases from V and 0 bases from J, leaving 12 bases between. Germline V gives CDR1 SEHNR, CDR2 FQNEAQ (reference sequence). The CDR3 runs 13 residues. The DNA of the CDR3 is TGTGCCATACGTTCGTACCCTAACTATGGCTACACCTTC. This translates into CAIRSYPNYGYTF.

V is TRBV2 and J is TRBJ2-2; 8 bases are shared with TRBD1. CDR1 and CDR2 (germline): SNHLY, FYNNEI. This CDR3 has 14 amino acids. Trimming cost V 7 bases and J 3 bases; bases outside gene matches: 4. Here the CDR3 DNA reads TGTGCCAGCACTGGACAGGGATACACCGGGGAGCTGTTTTTT. It encodes CASTGQGYTGELFF.

V gene TRBV30 combines with J gene TRBJ2-1, with D maybe TRBD2 (5 bases). Germline V lookup: CDR1 GTSNPN, CDR2 SVGIG (reference sequence). The CDR3 contains 12 residues. V dropped 0 bases and J dropped 15 bases, with 15 bases sitting between them. CDR3 loop: CAWSVGLRLRFF. In DNA form, the CDR3 reads TGTGCCTGGAGTGTAGGACTCCGTCTCAGGTTCTTC.

The V and J genes are TRBV13 and TRBJ2-3; D uncertain. The V and J ends lost 6 bases and 0 bases respectively, with 4 bases between them. Germline assignment: CDR1 PRHDT and CDR2 FYEKMQ (reference sequence). This CDR3 region has 12 residues. CDR3 residues: CASRPSTDTQYF. In DNA, the CDR3 is TGTGCCAGCAGACCGAGCACAGATACGCAGTATTTT. The full variable domain, in which reference TRBV13 and TRBJ2-3 provide the parts outside the CDR3, is AAGVIQSPRHLIKEKRETATLKCYPIPRHDTVYWYQQGPGQDPQFLISFYEKMQSDKGSIPDRFSAQQFSDYHSELNMSSLELGDSALYFCASRPSTDTQYFGPGTRLTVL.

The sample holds one count of this clone. The chain carries TRBV13 and TRBJ2-2; 10 positions agree with TRBD1. CDR3 length: 17 residues. Germline CDR1 is PRHDT and CDR2 is FYEKMQ (reference sequence). V shed 3 bases, J shed 3 bases, and the junction held 7 bases outside the gene matches. The CDR3: CASSFRTGGAHTGELFF. In nucleotides, the CDR3 is TGTGCCAGCAGCTTCAGGACAGGGGGGGCCCACACCGGGGAGCTGTTTTTT.

The chain recombines TRBV9 with TRBJ1-1; D may be TRBD1 (6 bases). Germline V CDR1 and CDR2: SGDLS, YYNGEE. The germline V and J ends were trimmed by 2 bases and 5 bases, with 10 bases remaining between them. CDR3 length: 13 residues. As DNA, the CDR3 is TGTGCCAGCAGCGTTGGGGGGCGGACTGAAGCTTTCTTT. Its protein product is CASSVGGRTEAFF.